This T cell receptor (beta chain) originates from a study of beta chain features in type 1 diabetes. The CDR3 covers 11 residues. Germline V CDR1 and CDR2: SGHDN, FVKESK. V was pared by 5 bases and J by 6 bases, with 8 bases between. cDNA synthesis used the whole RNA isolate, giving expressed TCRB sequences. Only in-frame clones appear in the TCRdb table, and some are missing; sequencing was by immunoSEQ multiplex PCR. The table includes almost 350,000 clones, around 20% detected once. Whole-study results and caveats: There was a moderate but significant shortening of TCRB CDR3s in all four CD4+ subsets of Type 1 diabetes patients. Reduced insertions and increased deletions marked VDJ junctions in type 1 diabetes patients.

Worth noting for this clone: Its target is unknown.

The sequence was obtained from a woman aged 18-30 years in good health. The V gene is TRBV14, the J gene TRBJ2-7; no clear D. The specimen sequenced was naive CD4+ T cells from blood. CDR3 in amino acids: CASSGQSEQYF. The DNA of the CDR3 is TGTGCCAGCAGCGGGCAATCCGAGCAGTACTTC.